This is a list of T cell receptor beta chains from one sample in a study of blood T cell repertoires in COVID-19. The protocol was immunoSEQ multiplex PCR, while the TCRdb copy is restricted to in-frame clones and leaves out a portion. Among about 250,000 clones, roughly 88% were seen once, and the ten largest hold approximately 30%. Material for sequencing was peripheral blood. All receptors derive from a man aged 40-49 years with acute or convalescent COVID-19. Both conserved end residues are part of each CDR3. Fields, in order: CDR3 length, D gene, clone size, J gene, V gene, CDR3 DNA, CDR3 protein. A D gene is named only where the DNA matches it firmly. Clone sizes are given selectively: once, few, many, or a class where the clone is expanded.

15,NA,NA,TRBJ1-5,TRBV5-8,TGTGCCAGCAGGCCTTCGGGGGTGGGGAATCAGCCCCAGCATTTT,CASRPSGVGNQPQHF
14,TRBD1,once,TRBJ1-4,TRBV5-4,TGTGCCAGCAGCTTCAGGGGGGCTCGCGAAAAACTGTTTTTT,CASSFRGAREKLFF
15,NA,NA,TRBJ1-1,TRBV2,TGTGCCAGCAGTACAGGTAAATTTCTGAACACTGAAGCTTTCTTT,CASSTGKFLNTEAFF
15,TRBD1,once,TRBJ1-1,TRBV11-3,TGTGCCAGCAGCCTCGGGACAGGGGGGAACACTGAAGCTTTCTTT,CASSLGTGGNTEAFF
14,NA,NA,TRBJ1-2,TRBV4-2,TGTGCCAGCAGCCAAAATGAGGGGGACTATGGCTACACCTTC,CASSQNEGDYGYTF
15,NA,NA,TRBJ2-3,TRBV9,TGTGCCAGCAGCGTAGCGGATAGCGGAGCAGATACGCAGTATTTT,CASSVADSGADTQYF
13,NA,NA,TRBJ1-5,TRBV5-6,TGTGCCAGCAGCTTGACAGACAGGCAGCCCCAGCATTTT,CASSLTDRQPQHF
13,TRBD1,NA,TRBJ1-2,TRBV7-2,TGTGCCAGCAGCTCGGACAGGGGAGGAGGCTACACCTTC,CASSSDRGGGYTF
15,NA,NA,TRBJ2-1,TRBV7-2,TGTGCCAGCAGCTTAGCGGTGAGCGGCCACAATGAGCAGTTCTTC,CASSLAVSGHNEQFF
16,NA,NA,TRBJ2-3,TRBV5-6,TGTGCCAGCAGCCCTCTAGCCCAGCGGTCCACAGATACGCAGTATTTT,CASSPLAQRSTDTQYF
15,TRBD1,few,TRBJ1-2,TRBV5-1,TGCGCCAGCAGCGAGGGACAGGGGAAGAACTATGGCTACACCTTC,CASSEGQGKNYGYTF
16,TRBD2,NA,TRBJ2-7,TRBV5-1,TGCGCCAGCAGCCGGGCTAGCGGGAGTGCAGTCCGCGAGCAGTACTTC,CASSRASGSAVREQYF
15,NA,NA,TRBJ2-6,TRBV19,TGTGCCAGTAGAACTCCTAGCTCTGGGGCCAACGTCCTGACTTTC,CASRTPSSGANVLTF
16,NA,NA,TRBJ1-1,TRBV28,TGTGCCAGCCTAACGGGCGGGGGGGCTTTAAACACTGAAGCTTTCTTT,CASLTGGGALNTEAFF
13,NA,NA,TRBJ1-4,TRBV30,TGTGCCTGGAGTGTACTGTACGGGGAAAAACTGTTTTTT,CAWSVLYGEKLFF